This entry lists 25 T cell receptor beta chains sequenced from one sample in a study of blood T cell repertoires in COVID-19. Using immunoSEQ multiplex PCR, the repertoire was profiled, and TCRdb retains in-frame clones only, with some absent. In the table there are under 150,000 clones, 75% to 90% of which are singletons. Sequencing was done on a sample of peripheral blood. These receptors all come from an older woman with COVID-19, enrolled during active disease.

The CDR3 DNA reads TGTGCCAGCAGTGAAAGGTCAGGCGCCCCGGCTGGCTACACCTTC. Translating it yields CASSERSGAPAGYTF. The J gene is TRBJ1-2, the V gene TRBV6-1; D ambiguous. Between the trimmed V and J ends, which lost 2 bases and 7 bases, there was a span of 17 bases. The CDR3 loop spans 15 amino acids. CDR1 and CDR2 from the germline V gene are MNHNS and SASEGT.

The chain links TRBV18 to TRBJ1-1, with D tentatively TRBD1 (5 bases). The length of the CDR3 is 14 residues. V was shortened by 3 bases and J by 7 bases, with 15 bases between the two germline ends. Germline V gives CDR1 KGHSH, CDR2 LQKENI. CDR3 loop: CASSPETDFLEAFF. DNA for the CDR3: TGTGCCAGCTCACCTGAGACAGACTTCCTTGAAGCTTTCTTT.

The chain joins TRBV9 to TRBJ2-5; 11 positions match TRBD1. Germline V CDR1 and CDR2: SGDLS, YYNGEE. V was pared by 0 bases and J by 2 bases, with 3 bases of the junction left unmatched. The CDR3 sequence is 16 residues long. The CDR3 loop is CASSVAGQGVQETQYF. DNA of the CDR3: TGTGCCAGCAGCGTAGCGGGACAGGGGGTTCAAGAGACCCAGTACTTC. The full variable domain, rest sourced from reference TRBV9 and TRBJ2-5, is DSGVTQTPKHLITATGQRVTLRCSPRSGDLSVYWYQQSLDQGLQFLIQYYNGEERAKGNILERFSAQQFPDLHSELNLSSLELGDSALYFCASSVAGQGVQETQYFGPGTRLLVL.

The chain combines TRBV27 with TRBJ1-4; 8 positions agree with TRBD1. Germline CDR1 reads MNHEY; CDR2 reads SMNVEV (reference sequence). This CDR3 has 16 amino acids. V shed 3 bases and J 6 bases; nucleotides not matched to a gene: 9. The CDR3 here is CASSFGQGAPYEKLFF. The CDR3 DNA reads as TGTGCCAGCAGTTTTGGCCAGGGGGCACCATATGAAAAACTGTTTTTT.

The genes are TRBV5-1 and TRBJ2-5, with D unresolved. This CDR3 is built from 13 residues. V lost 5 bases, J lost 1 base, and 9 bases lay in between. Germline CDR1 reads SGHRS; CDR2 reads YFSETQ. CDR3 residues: CASRVAAQETQYF. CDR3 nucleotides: TGCGCCAGCAGGGTAGCCGCCCAAGAGACCCAGTACTTC.

The CDR3 DNA reads as TGCAGCGTTGATTGGGACAGGGGGCGGAACACTGAAGCTTTCTTT. This sequence encodes CSVDWDRGRNTEAFF. This chain uses TRBV29-1 with TRBJ1-1; TRBD1 agrees at 12 bases. Unmatched junction bases numbered 3, after V lost 3 bases and J lost 1 base. This CDR3 is 15 amino acids long. In germline, CDR1 is SQVTM, CDR2 ANQGSEA. Combining the CDR3 with reference TRBV29-1 and TRBJ1-1 gives the whole variable domain SAVISQKPSRDICQRGTSLTIQCQVDSQVTMMFWYRQQPGQSLTLIATANQGSEATYESGFVIDKFPISRPNLTFSTLTVSNMSPEDSSIYLCSVDWDRGRNTEAFFGQGTRLTVV.

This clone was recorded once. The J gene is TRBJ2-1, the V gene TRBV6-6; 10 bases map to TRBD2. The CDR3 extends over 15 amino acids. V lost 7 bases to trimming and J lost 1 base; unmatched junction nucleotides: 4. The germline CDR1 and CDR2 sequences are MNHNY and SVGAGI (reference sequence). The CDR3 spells CASTPLAGSYNEQFF. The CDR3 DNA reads TGTGCCAGCACACCACTAGCGGGGTCCTACAATGAGCAGTTCTTC.

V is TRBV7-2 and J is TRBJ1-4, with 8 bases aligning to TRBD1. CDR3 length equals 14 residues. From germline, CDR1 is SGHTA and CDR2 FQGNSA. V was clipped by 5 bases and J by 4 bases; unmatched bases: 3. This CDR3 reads CASSPTGVNEKLFF. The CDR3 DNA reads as TGTGCCAGCAGCCCGACAGGGGTTAATGAAAAACTGTTTTTT.

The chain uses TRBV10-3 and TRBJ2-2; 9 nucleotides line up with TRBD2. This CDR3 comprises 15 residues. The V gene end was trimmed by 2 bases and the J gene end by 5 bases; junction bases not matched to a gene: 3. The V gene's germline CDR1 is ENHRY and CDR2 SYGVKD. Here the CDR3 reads CAISETSGRTGELFF. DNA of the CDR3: TGTGCCATCAGTGAGACTAGCGGGCGGACCGGGGAGCTGTTTTTT.

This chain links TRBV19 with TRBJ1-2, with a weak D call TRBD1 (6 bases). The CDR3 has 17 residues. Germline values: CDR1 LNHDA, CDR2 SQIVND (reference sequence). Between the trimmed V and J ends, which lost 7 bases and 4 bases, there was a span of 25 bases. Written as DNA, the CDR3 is TGTGCCAGTATCCCAGCGAACCCAGGGGTTTGGCCCTATGGCTACACCTTC. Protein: CASIPANPGVWPYGYTF.

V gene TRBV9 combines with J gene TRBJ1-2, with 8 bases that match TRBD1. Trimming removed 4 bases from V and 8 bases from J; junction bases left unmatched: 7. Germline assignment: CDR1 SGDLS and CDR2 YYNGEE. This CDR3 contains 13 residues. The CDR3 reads CASSSDRGWGYTF. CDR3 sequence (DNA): TGTGCCAGCAGCAGCGACAGGGGATGGGGCTACACCTTC.

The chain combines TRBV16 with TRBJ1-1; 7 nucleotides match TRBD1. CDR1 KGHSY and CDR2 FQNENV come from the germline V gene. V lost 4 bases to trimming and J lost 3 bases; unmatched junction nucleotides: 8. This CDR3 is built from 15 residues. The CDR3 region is CASSPLDREDTEAFF. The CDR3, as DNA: TGTGCCAGCAGCCCTCTCGACAGGGAGGACACTGAAGCTTTCTTT.

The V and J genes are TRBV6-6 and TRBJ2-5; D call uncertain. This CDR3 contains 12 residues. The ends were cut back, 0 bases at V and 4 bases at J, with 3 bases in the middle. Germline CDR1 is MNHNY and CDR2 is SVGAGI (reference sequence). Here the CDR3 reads CASSYSRETQYF. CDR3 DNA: TGTGCCAGCAGTTACTCGAGAGAGACCCAGTACTTC.

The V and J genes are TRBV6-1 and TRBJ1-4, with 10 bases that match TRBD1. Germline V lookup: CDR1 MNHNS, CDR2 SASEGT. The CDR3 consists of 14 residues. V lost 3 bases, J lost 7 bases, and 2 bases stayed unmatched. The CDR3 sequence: CASSDGTGVEKLFF. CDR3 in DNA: TGTGCCAGCAGTGATGGGACAGGGGTTGAAAAACTGTTTTTT.

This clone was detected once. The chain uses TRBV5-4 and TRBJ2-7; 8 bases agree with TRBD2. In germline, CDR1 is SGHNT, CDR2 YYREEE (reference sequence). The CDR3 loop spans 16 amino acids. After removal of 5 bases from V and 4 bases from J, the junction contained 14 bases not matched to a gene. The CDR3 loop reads CASSTGGAGEVYEQYF. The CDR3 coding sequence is TGTGCCAGCAGTACCGGGGGAGCGGGGGAGGTTTACGAGCAGTACTTC.

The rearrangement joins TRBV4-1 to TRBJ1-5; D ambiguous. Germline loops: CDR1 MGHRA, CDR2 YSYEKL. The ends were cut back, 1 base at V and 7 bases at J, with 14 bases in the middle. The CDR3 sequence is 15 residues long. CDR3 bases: TGCGCCAGCAGCCAAGTTCCAGGCCTCCGGCAGCCCCAGCATTTT. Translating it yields CASSQVPGLRQPQHF.

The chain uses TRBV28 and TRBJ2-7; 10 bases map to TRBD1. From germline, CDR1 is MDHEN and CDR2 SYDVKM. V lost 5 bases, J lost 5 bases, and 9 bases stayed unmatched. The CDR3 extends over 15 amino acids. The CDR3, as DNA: TGTGCCAGCAGTATCCCGACAGGGGGCCTGGACGAGCAGTACTTC. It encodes CASSIPTGGLDEQYF.

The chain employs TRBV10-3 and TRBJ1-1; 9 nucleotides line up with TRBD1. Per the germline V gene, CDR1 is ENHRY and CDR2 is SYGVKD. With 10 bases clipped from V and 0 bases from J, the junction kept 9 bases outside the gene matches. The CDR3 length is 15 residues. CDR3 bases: TGTGCCACATACCCCGGACAGGGGTTGAACACTGAAGCTTTCTTT. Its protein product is CATYPGQGLNTEAFF.

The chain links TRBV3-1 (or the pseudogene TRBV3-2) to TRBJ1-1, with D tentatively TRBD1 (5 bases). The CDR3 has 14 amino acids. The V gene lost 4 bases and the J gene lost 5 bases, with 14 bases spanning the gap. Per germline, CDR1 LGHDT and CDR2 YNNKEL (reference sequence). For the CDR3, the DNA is TGTGCCAGCAGCCGTCACTGGGGGGGTACTGAAGCTTTCTTT. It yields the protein CASSRHWGGTEAFF.

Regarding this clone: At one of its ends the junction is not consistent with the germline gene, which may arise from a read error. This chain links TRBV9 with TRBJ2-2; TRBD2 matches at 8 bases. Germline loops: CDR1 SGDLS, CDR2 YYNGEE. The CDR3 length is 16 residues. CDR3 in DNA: TGTGCCCGCAGCGTTCCGGGGGCGGGGGGCACCGGGGAGCTGTTTTTT. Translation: CARSVPGAGGTGELFF.

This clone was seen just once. The CDR3 loop reads CASSQLAGANEQFF. CDR3 nucleotide sequence: TGTGCCAGTAGCCAACTAGCGGGGGCCAATGAGCAGTTCTTC. The chain uses TRBV19 and TRBJ2-1; TRBD2 matches at 11 bases. This CDR3 has 14 amino acids. Germline loops: CDR1 LNHDA, CDR2 SQIVND (reference sequence). Unmatched junction bases numbered 4, after V lost 6 bases and J lost 6 bases.

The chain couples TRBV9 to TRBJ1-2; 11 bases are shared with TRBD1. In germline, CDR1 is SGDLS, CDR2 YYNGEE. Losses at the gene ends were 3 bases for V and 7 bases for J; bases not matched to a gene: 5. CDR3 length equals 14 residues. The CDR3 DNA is TGTGCCAGCAGCGCCCGGACAGGGGGCTTTGGCTACACCTTC. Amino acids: CASSARTGGFGYTF.

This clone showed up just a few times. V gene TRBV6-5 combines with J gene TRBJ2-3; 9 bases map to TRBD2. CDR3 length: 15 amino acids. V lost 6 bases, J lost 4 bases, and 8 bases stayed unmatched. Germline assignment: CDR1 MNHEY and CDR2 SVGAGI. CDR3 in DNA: TGTGCCAGCAGCCCCTCAGCGGGGGGCCCAGATACGCAGTATTTT. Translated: CASSPSAGGPDTQYF.

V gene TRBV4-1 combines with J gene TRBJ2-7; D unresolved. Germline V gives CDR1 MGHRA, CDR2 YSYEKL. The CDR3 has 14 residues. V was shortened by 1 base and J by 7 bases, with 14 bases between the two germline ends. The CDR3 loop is CASSQGLPGREQYF. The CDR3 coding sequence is TGCGCCAGCAGCCAAGGATTACCAGGTCGGGAGCAGTACTTC.

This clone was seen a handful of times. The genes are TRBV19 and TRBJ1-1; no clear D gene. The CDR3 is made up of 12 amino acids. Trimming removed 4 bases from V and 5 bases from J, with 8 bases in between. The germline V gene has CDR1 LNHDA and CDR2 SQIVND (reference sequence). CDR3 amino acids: CASSRAGTEAFF. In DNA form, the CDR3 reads TGTGCCAGTAGTAGAGCCGGGACTGAAGCTTTCTTT.